The rows below give T cell receptor beta chains drawn from one sample of a study of blood T cell repertoires in COVID-19. Using immunoSEQ multiplex PCR, the repertoire was profiled, and TCRdb retains in-frame clones only, with some absent. This sample has fewer than 60,000 clones; 65% to 90% occur once, and the top ten carry less than 10%. The sequencing input was peripheral blood. Receptors originate from a human donor in a cohort sampled during active COVID-19. Each CDR3 is given with its conserved first and last residue. The D gene is left open where the match is weak. The listing skips clone size in some rows; elsewhere it reads once, few, many or a size class.

>15|TRBJ1-2|NA|few|TRBV6-5
CASRTDKATNYGYTF
TGTGCCAGCAGAACTGACAAGGCCACTAACTATGGCTACACCTTC
>15|TRBJ2-3|TRBD1|NA|TRBV9
CASSTDRAGIDTQYF
TGTGCCAGCAGCACCGACAGGGCCGGGATAGATACGCAGTATTTT
>16|TRBJ2-1|NA|few|TRBV29-1
CSVGGVGGGTYNEQFF
TGCAGCGTTGGAGGGGTTGGTGGGGGCACCTACAATGAGCAGTTCTTC
>14|TRBJ1-1|TRBD1|NA|TRBV3-1/TRBV3-2
CASSQTGPNTEAFF
TGTGCCAGCAGCCAGACAGGGCCTAACACTGAAGCTTTCTTT
>17|TRBJ2-5|NA|NA|TRBV11-3
CASSLGMADRGGETQYF
TGTGCCAGCAGCTTAGGAATGGCCGACAGGGGAGGGGAGACCCAGTACTTC
>17|TRBJ2-7|TRBD2|NA|TRBV29-1
CSVAGKGNSGRAGEQYF
TGCAGCGTTGCCGGCAAGGGTAATAGCGGGAGGGCCGGTGAGCAGTACTTC
>13|TRBJ1-1|NA|NA|TRBV18
CASSRQDNTEAFF
TGTGCCAGCTCGCGACAGGATAACACTGAAGCTTTCTTT
>14|TRBJ1-6|TRBD1|NA|TRBV6-5
CASSAGTGIPPLHF
TGTGCCAGCAGCGCAGGGACAGGAATTCCACCCCTCCACTTT
>16|TRBJ2-1|TRBD2|NA|TRBV7-9
CASSRRSGTSGNERFF
TGTGCCAGCAGCCGACGCTCCGGGACTAGCGGTAATGAGCGGTTCTTC
>17|TRBJ1-1|TRBD1|NA|TRBV18
CASSPLQGVPMNTEAFF
TGTGCCAGCTCACCTCTCCAGGGGGTCCCCATGAACACTGAAGCTTTCTTT
>16|TRBJ1-4|NA|few|TRBV4-2
CASSQDYGTQNEKLFF
TGTGCCAGCAGCCAAGACTACGGGACACAGAATGAAAAACTGTTTTTT
>14|TRBJ2-1|NA|NA|TRBV10-3
CAISEGQGHNEQFF
TGTGCCATCAGTGAAGGGCAGGGCCACAATGAGCAGTTCTTC
>12|TRBJ2-3|NA|NA|TRBV19
CASSIYSGTQYF
TGTGCCAGTAGTATTTATAGTGGTACGCAGTATTTT
>13|TRBJ2-7|TRBD1|NA|TRBV6-5
CASRKGQNYEQYF
TGTGCCAGCAGAAAGGGACAGAACTACGAGCAGTACTTC
>17|TRBJ2-1|TRBD2|NA|TRBV3-1/TRBV3-2
CASSHVSRREGRDEQFF
TGTGCCAGCAGCCACGTATCTAGGCGGGAGGGGAGGGATGAGCAGTTCTTC
>16|TRBJ1-1|NA|NA|TRBV19
CASSTTSTVMNTEAFF
TGTGCCAGTAGTACCACCTCGACAGTGATGAACACTGAAGCTTTCTTT
>13|TRBJ2-5|NA|NA|TRBV30
CAWSVKGAETQYF
TGTGCCTGGAGTGTAAAGGGAGCGGAGACCCAGTACTTC
>15|TRBJ2-7|NA|NA|TRBV25-1
CASSETGLALAEQYF
TGTGCCAGCAGTGAAACGGGACTGGCCCTCGCTGAGCAGTACTTC
>15|TRBJ2-1|NA|few|TRBV5-1
CASSEQGYSYNEQFF
TGCGCCAGCAGCGAACAGGGATACTCCTACAATGAGCAGTTCTTC
>15|TRBJ2-5|TRBD2|NA|TRBV27
CASSLIAGSQETQYF
TGTGCCAGCAGTTTAATAGCGGGATCCCAAGAGACCCAGTACTTC
>13|TRBJ1-1|NA|NA|TRBV6-6
CASSFQGNTEAFF
TGTGCCAGCAGTTTTCAGGGGAACACTGAAGCTTTCTTT
>13|TRBJ1-2|TRBD1|NA|TRBV7-2
CASSQQGRGGYTF
TGTGCCAGCAGCCAACAGGGGCGTGGTGGCTACACCTTC
>14|TRBJ1-2|TRBD1|few|TRBV7-8
CASSLGNRGFGYTF
TGTGCCAGCAGCTTAGGGAACAGGGGCTTTGGCTACACCTTC
>12|TRBJ2-7|NA|NA|TRBV12-3/TRBV12-4
CASRTDSYEQYF
TGTGCCAGCAGGACAGACTCCTACGAGCAGTACTTC
>13|TRBJ1-2|NA|NA|TRBV7-8
CASSPRLNRGYTF
TGTGCCAGCAGCCCCAGGCTTAACCGGGGCTACACCTTC
>14|TRBJ2-4|NA|NA|TRBV11-3
CASSAGSAKSIQYF
TGTGCCAGCAGCGCGGGGTCGGCCAAAAGCATTCAGTACTTC
>15|TRBJ2-3|TRBD2|NA|TRBV11-3
CASSLLAGGFDTQYF
TGTGCCAGCAGCTTACTCGCGGGAGGGTTTGATACGCAGTATTTT
>15|TRBJ2-2|TRBD1|NA|TRBV25-1
CASSVSTGATGELFF
TGTGCCAGCAGTGTGTCGACAGGGGCCACCGGGGAGCTGTTTTTT
>14|TRBJ1-1|TRBD1|NA|TRBV30
CAWKGDSLNTEAFF
TGTGCCTGGAAAGGGGACAGTCTGAACACTGAAGCTTTCTTT
>15|TRBJ1-1|NA|once|TRBV19
CASSTGRGGGTEAFF
TGTGCCAGTAGTACCGGGCGGGGAGGGGGCACTGAAGCTTTCTTT
>15|TRBJ2-1|TRBD1|NA|TRBV30
CAWSPGQGNYNEQFF
TGTGCCTGGAGTCCGGGACAGGGAAACTACAATGAGCAGTTCTTC
>16|TRBJ2-1|NA|NA|TRBV5-1
CASSLEVARGYNEQFF
TGCGCCAGCAGCTTGGAAGTTGCGCGGGGCTACAATGAGCAGTTCTTC
>11|TRBJ1-2|NA|once|TRBV7-6
CASSSGWGYTF
TGTGCCAGCAGTTCGGGGTGGGGCTACACCTTC
>13|TRBJ1-2|NA|NA|TRBV6-2/TRBV6-3
CASSYGGGRGYTF
TGTGCCAGCAGTTATGGCGGAGGGAGGGGCTACACCTTC
>15|TRBJ2-7|TRBD2|NA|TRBV3-1/TRBV3-2
CASSHRGRASYEQYF
TGTGCCAGCAGCCACCGCGGGAGGGCGTCCTACGAGCAGTACTTC
>16|TRBJ2-3|TRBD2|NA|TRBV7-7
CASSSGLAGTTDTQYF
TGTGCTAGCAGCTCCGGCTTAGCGGGGACCACAGATACGCAGTATTTT
>14|TRBJ2-3|TRBD2|NA|TRBV29-1
CSAATSGSTDTQYF
TGCAGCGCTGCGACTAGCGGGAGTACAGATACGCAGTATTTT
>15|TRBJ2-1|TRBD2|NA|TRBV5-1
CASSLSTGGSNEQFF
TGCGCCAGCAGCCTCTCGACGGGAGGTTCGAATGAGCAGTTCTTC